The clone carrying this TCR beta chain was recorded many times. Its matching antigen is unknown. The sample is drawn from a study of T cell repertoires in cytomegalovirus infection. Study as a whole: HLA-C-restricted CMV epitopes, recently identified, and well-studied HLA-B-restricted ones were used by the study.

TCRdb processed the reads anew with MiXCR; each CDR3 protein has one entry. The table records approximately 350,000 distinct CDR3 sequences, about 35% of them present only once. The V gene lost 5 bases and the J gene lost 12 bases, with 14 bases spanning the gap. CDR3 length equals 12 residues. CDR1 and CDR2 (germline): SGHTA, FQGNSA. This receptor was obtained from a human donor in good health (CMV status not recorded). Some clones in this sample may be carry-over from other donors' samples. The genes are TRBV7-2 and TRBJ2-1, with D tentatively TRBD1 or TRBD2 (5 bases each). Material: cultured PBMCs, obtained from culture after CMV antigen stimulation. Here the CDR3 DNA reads TGTGCCAGCAGCGTTGTTTTGGGACCGCAGTTCTTC. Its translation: CASSVVLGPQFF. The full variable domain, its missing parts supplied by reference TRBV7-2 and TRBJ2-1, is GAGVSQSPSNKVTEKGKDVELRCDPISGHTALYWYRQSLGQGLEFLIYFQGNSAPDKSGLPSDRFSAERTGGSVSTLTIQRTQQEDSAVYLCASSVVLGPQFFGPGTRLTVL.